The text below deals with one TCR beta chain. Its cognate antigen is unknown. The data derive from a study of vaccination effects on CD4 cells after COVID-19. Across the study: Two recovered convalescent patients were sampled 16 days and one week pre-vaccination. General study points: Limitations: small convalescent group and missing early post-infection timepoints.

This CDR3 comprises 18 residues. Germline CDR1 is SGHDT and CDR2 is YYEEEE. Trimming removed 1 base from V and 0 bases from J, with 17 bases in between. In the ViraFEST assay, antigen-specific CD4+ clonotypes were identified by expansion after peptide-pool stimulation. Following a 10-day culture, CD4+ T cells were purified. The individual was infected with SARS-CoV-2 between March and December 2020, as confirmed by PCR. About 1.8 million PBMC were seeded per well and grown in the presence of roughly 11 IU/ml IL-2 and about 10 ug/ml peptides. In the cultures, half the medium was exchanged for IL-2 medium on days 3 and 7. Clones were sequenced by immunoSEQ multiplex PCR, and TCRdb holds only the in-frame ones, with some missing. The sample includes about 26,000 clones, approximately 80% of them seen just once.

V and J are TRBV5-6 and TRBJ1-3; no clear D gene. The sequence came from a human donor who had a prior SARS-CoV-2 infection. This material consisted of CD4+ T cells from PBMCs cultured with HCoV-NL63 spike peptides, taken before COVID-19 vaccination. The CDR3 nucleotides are TGTGCCAGCAGCTTGCCCGTGGGCGGCGGACCCTCTGGAAACACCATATATTTT. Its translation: CASSLPVGGGPSGNTIYF.